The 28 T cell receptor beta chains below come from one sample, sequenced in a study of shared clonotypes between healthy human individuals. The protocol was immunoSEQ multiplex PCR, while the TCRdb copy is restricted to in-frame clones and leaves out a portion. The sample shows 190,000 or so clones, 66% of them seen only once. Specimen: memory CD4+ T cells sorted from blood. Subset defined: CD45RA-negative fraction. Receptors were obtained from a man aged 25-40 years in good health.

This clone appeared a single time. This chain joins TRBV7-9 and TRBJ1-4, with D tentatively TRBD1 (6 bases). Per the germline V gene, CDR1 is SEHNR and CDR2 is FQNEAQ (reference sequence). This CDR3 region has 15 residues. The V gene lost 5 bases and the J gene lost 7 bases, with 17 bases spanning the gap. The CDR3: CASSDRRGRVEKLFF. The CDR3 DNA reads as TGTGCCAGCAGCGACCGTCGGGGGCGGGTTGAAAAACTGTTTTTT.

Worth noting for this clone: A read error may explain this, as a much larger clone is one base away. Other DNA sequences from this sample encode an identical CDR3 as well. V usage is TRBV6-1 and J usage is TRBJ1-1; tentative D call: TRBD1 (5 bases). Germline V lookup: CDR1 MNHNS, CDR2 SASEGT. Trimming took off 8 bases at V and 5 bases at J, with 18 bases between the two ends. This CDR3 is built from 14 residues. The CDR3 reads CASREVGGGTEAFF. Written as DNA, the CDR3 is TGTGCCAGCCGGGAAGTGGGGGGGGGTACTGAAGCTTTCTTT.

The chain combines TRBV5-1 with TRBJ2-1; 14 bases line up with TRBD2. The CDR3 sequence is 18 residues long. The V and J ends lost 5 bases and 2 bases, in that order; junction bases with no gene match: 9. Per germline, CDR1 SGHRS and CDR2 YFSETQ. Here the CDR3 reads CASRAGTSGSMTYNEQFF. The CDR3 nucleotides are TGCGCCAGCAGGGCCGGGACTAGCGGGAGTATGACCTACAATGAGCAGTTCTTC.

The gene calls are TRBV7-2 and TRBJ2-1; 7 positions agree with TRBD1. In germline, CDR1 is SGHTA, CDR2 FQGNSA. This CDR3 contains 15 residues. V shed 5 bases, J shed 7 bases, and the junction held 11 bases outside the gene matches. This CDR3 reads CASSNLRQGRNEQFF. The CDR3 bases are TGTGCCAGCAGCAATCTCCGACAGGGAAGGAATGAGCAGTTCTTC.

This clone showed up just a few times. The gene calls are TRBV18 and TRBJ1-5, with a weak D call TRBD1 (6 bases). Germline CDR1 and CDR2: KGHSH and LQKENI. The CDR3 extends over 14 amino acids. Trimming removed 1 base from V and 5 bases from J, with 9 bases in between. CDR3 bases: TGTGCCAGCTCACCACAGGCAGGGGATCAGCCCCAGCATTTT. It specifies CASSPQAGDQPQHF.

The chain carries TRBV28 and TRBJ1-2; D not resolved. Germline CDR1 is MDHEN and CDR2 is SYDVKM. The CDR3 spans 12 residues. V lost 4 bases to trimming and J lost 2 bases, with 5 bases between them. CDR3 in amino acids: CASSYTNYGYTF. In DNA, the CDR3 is TGTGCCAGCAGTTACACCAACTATGGCTACACCTTC.

The CDR3 loop reads CSVQTKEQFF. For the CDR3, the DNA is TGCAGCGTCCAGACGAAGGAGCAGTTCTTC. The chain joins TRBV29-1 to TRBJ2-1; D not resolved. Germline-derived CDR1 and CDR2 are SQVTM and ANQGSEA. Trimming took off 6 bases at V and 10 bases at J, with 10 bases between the two ends. CDR3 length: 10 residues.

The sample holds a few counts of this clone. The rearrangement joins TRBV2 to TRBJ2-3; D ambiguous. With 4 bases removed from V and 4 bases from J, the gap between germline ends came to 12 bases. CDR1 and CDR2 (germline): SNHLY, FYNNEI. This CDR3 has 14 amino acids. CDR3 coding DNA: TGTGCCAGCAGTGTGGTAAGGGCCTCAGATACGCAGTATTTT. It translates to CASSVVRASDTQYF.

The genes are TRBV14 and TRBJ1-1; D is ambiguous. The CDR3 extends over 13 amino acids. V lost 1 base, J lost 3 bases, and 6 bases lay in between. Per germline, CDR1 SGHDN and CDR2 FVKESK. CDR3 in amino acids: CASSQAIHTEAFF. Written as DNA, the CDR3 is TGTGCCAGCAGCCAAGCGATCCACACTGAAGCTTTCTTT.

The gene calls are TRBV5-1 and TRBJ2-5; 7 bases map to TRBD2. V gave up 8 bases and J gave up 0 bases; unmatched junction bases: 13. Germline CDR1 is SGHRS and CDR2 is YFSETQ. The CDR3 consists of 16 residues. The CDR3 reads CASHGGVHAYQETQYF. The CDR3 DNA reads TGCGCCAGTCATGGGGGGGTTCATGCGTACCAAGAGACCCAGTACTTC.

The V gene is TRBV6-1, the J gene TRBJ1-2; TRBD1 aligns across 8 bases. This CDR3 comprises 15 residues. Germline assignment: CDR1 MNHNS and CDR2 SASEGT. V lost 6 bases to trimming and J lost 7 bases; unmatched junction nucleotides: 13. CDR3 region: CASRSGQVPFGGYTF. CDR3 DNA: TGTGCCAGCAGATCGGGACAGGTCCCCTTCGGTGGCTACACCTTC.

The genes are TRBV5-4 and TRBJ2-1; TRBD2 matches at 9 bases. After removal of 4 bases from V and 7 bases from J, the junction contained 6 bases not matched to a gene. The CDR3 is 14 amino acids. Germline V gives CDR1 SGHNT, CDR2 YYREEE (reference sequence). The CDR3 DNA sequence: TGTGCCAGCAGCATCGGGACTAGCTATAATGAGCAGTTCTTC. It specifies CASSIGTSYNEQFF.

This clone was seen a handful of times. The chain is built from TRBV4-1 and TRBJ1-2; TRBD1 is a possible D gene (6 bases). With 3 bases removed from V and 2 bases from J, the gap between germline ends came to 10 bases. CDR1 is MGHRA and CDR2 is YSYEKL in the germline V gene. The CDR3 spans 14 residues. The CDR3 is CASSHITGNYGYTF. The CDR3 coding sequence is TGCGCCAGCAGCCATATAACAGGGAACTATGGCTACACCTTC.

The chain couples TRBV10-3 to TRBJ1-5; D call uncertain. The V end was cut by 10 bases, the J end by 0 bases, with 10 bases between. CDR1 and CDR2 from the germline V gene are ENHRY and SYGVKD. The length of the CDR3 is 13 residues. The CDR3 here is CATTLDSNQPQHF. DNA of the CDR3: TGTGCCACCACGCTGGATAGCAATCAGCCCCAGCATTTT.

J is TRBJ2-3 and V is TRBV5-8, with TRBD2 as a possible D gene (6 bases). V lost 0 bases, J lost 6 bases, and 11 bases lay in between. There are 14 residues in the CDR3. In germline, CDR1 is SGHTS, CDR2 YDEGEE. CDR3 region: CASSLGLGYDTQYF. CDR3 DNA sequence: TGTGCCAGCAGCTTGGGACTAGGATACGATACGCAGTATTTT.

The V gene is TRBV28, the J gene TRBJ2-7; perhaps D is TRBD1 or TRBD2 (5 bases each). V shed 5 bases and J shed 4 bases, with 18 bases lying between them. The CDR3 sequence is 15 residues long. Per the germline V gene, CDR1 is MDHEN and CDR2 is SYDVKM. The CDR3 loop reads CASSRPGATSYEQYF. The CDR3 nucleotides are TGTGCCAGCAGTAGACCCGGGGCCACTTCTTACGAGCAGTACTTC.

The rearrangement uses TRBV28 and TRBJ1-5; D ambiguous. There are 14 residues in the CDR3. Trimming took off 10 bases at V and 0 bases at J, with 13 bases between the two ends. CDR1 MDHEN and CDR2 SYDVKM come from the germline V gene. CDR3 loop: CAILPSDSNQPQHF. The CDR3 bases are TGTGCCATCCTACCTTCGGATAGCAATCAGCCCCAGCATTTT.

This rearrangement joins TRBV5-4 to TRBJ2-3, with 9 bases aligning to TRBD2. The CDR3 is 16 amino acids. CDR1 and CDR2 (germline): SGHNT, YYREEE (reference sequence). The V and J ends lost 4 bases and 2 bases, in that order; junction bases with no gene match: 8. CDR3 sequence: CASSAGLAGATDTQYF. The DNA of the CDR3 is TGTGCCAGCAGCGCGGGACTAGCTGGAGCCACAGATACGCAGTATTTT. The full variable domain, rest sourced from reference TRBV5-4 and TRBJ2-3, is ETGVTQSPTHLIKTRGQQVTLRCSSQSGHNTVSWYQQALGQGPQFIFQYYREEENGRGNFPPRFSGLQFPNYSSELNVNALELDDSALYLCASSAGLAGATDTQYFGPGTRLTVL.

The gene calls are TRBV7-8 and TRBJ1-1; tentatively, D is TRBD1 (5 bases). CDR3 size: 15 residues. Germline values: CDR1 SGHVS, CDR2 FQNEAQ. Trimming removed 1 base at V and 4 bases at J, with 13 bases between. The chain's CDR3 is CASSLVRGGGTEAFF. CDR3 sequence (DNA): TGTGCCAGCAGCTTAGTTCGGGGGGGAGGCACTGAAGCTTTCTTT.

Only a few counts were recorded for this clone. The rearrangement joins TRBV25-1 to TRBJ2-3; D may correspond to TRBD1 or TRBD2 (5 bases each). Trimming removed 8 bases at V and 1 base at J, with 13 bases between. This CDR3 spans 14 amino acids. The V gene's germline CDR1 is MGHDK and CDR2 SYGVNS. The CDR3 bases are TGTGCCAGCCTTTCTGGGGGAGGCACAGATACGCAGTATTTT. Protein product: CASLSGGGTDTQYF.

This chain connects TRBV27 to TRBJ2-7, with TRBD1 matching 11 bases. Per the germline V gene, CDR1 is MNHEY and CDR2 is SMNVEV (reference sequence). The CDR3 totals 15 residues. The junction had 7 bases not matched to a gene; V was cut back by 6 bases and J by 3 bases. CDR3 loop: CASSPTGTGGYEQYF. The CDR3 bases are TGTGCCAGCAGCCCAACCGGGACAGGGGGCTACGAGCAGTACTTC.

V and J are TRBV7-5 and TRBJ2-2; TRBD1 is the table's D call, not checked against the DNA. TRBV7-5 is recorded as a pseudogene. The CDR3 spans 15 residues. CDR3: CASRPGTANTGELFF. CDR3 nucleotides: TGTGCCAGCAGGCCCGGGACAGCGAACACCGGGGAGCTGTTTTTT.

Written as DNA, the CDR3 is TGTGCCAGCAGCCCCCGGCCAAACGCTGAAGCTTTCTTT. Protein: CASSPRPNAEAFF. The chain couples TRBV16 to TRBJ1-1; D call uncertain. The CDR3 has 13 amino acids. V was cut by 4 bases and J by 6 bases, with 12 bases left in between. Germline V gene sequence: CDR1 KGHSY, CDR2 FQNENV.

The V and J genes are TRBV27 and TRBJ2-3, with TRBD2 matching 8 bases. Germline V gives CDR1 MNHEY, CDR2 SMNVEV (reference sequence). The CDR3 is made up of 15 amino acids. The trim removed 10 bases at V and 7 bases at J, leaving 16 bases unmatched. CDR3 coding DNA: TGTGCCACCCAACTAAATAGCGGGACGGAGAATACGCAGTATTTT. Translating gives CATQLNSGTENTQYF.

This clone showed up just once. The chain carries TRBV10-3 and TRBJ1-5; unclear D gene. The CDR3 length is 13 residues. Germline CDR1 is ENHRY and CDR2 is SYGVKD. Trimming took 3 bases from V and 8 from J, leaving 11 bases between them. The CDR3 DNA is TGTGCCATCAGTGACCAGGCGGTTGAGCCCCAGCATTTT. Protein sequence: CAISDQAVEPQHF.

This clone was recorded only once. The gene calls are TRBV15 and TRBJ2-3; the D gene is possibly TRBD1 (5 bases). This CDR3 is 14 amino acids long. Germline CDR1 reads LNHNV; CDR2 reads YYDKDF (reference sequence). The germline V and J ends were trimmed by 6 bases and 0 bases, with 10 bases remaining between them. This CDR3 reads CATRATESTDTQYF. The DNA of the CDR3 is TGTGCCACCAGGGCGACAGAAAGCACAGATACGCAGTATTTT.

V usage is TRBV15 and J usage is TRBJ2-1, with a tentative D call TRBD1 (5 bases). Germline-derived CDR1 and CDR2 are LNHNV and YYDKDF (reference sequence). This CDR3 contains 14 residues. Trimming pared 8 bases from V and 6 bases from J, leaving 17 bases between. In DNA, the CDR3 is TGTGCCACCGGAGTCAGGGTGGGGTCCAATGAGCAGTTCTTC. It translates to CATGVRVGSNEQFF.

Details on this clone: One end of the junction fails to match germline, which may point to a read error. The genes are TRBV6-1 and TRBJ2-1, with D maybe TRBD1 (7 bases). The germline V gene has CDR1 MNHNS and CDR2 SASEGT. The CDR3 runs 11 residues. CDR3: CASREGAGQIF. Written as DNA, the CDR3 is TGTGCCAGCAGGGAGGGGGCAGGCCAGATCTTC.